The 3 T cell receptor beta chains below were found in one sample sequenced in a study of neoadjuvant anti-PD-1 for oral cavity cancer. Time point noted: after neoadjuvant nivolumab, at surgical resection. Produced via immunoSEQ multiplex PCR; TCRdb's table is partial and in-frame only. This table holds approximately 68,000 clones, 86% found once. Sequenced material: PBMCs, taken after nivolumab (anti-PD-1) treatment. The receptors stem from a person between 40 and 79 years old with oral cavity squamous cell carcinoma.

The rearrangement uses TRBV5-1 and TRBJ2-5; D is undetermined. With 0 bases removed from V and 0 bases from J, the gap between germline ends came to 12 bases. Germline loops: CDR1 SGHRS, CDR2 YFSETQ. The CDR3 is 16 amino acids. CDR3 in DNA: TGCGCCAGCAGCTTGGCCCGGCGAGCCCACCAAGAGACCCAGTACTTC. Translating it yields CASSLARRAHQETQYF. Full variable domain (rest looked up from reference TRBV5-1 and TRBJ2-5): KAGVTQTPRYLIKTRGQQVTLSCSPISGHRSVSWYQQTPGQGLQFLFEYFSETQRNKGNFPGRFSGRQFSNSRSEMNVSTLELGDSALYLCASSLARRAHQETQYFGPGTRLLVL.

The rearrangement links TRBV5-1 to TRBJ2-7; a possible D gene is TRBD1 (6 bases). Trimming pared 5 bases from V and 7 bases from J, leaving 13 bases between. Germline V gene lookup returns CDR1 SGHRS and CDR2 YFSETQ. This CDR3 region has 12 residues. CDR3 nucleotides: TGCGCCAGCAGTTCACAGGGCTGGGAGCAGTACTTC. Translation gives CASSSQGWEQYF.

The chain joins TRBV5-1 to TRBJ2-7, with D perhaps matching TRBD1 (6 bases). Per germline, CDR1 SGHRS and CDR2 YFSETQ. The V end lost 4 bases, the J end lost 6 bases, and 14 bases lay between the germline ends. This CDR3 region has 13 residues. In DNA form, the CDR3 reads TGCGCCAGCAGCATGTATCTAGGGGGCGAGCAGTACTTC. The encoded protein is CASSMYLGGEQYF.